This record looks at one TCR beta chain sequence and its context. The target of this receptor is not known. Within one base of it there is no much larger clone, and no base qualities were kept. TCRbeta CDR3 regions were amplified from genomic DNA using the immunoSEQ Assay, a bias-controlled multiplex PCR. For the original study's pipeline: The number of nucleated cells in each sample was estimated from the amplification of reference gene primers within the assay. Sequence reads were collapsed and filtered to measure the absolute abundance of every unique TCRbeta CDR3 rearrangement. For each sample, productive Simpson clonality was calculated as the square root of Simpson's diversity index over productive rearrangements. This immuneACCESS table, as held by TCRdb, lists in-frame sequences with V and J called but not all clones. Of the missing ones, under half trace to an unresolved V gene in checked studies; the others have no known cause. D and trimming come from the DNA, and the V and J calls and clone size come from that table. Across this sample there are approximately 97,000 clones, with just over 90% seen only once. In total, the top ten clones hold around 1.7% of the sample.

The data are from a study of blood T cell repertoires in COVID-19 (dated by TCRdb to between 2020 and 2021). Broadly, across the study: Collaborator samples came from the United States, Italy and Spain and covered acute and convalescent phases of COVID-19. HLA class I and class II types, where available, came from metadata supplied by the sample provider rather than from assay-based typing. The repertoires were released in a freely available public database intended as a resource for research on the immune response to SARS-CoV-2. Samples were obtained from the ongoing ImmuneRACE study (first 160 participants) and from 950 to 1,500 subjects provided by 6 global collaborators. The prospective study material was composed of cDNA or gDNA derived from T cells, B-cell-depleted T cells, or PBMCs. Deeply sampled blood TCRbeta repertoires from subjects exposed to, actively infected with, or recovered from COVID-19 were included in the dataset. The sample metadata nearly always contained a de-identified subject ID, COVID-19 status, age in years and sex. General conclusions and limits of the study: How much clinical and demographic metadata was included differed by source and by participant, and the metadata was provided uncurated.

Collaborating institutions collected whole blood in K2EDTA tubes following their own protocols. For TCRbeta analysis, collaborators shipped samples in one of three forms: frozen whole blood, isolated PBMCs, or DNA extracted from either of those sample types. V is shortened by 4 bases, J by 0 bases, and the region joining them spans 14 bases. From cysteine to phenylalanine, the CDR3 is 16 amino acids long. Kept here is only the CDR3 DNA, which spans 48 bases and is read in frame from base 1. CDR1 MGHRA and CDR2 YSYEKL were looked up in the germline V gene. The sequenced material came from peripheral blood. The receptor was isolated from a man in his sixties with acute or convalescent COVID-19. The sequence is built from TRBV4-1 and TRBJ2-3, with TRBD2 tentatively as D gene (5 bases match). In nucleotides, the sequence is TGCGCCAGCAGCCCATCACGGGGTACTAGCACAGATACGCAGTATTTT. This sequence encodes CASSPSRGTSTDTQYF.